This T cell receptor (beta chain) was documented in a study of T cell repertoires in cytomegalovirus infection (dated by TCRdb to the late 2010s). Looking at the study overall: Recently identified HLA-C-restricted CMV epitopes, whose presentation resists viral immunomodulation, were targeted by peptide stimulations together with well-studied HLA-B-restricted epitopes. Donor HLA type was relevant to the analysis, because carriage of CMV infection together with the matching HLA type was indicated by public TCR beta signatures. Overall results and qualifications from the work: In both this cohort and an independent cohort of more than 350 donors, the cumulative frequency of public TCR beta family members distinguished carriers of CMV infection plus the relevant HLA type. The ex vivo response was dominated by HLA-C-restricted CMV-specific TCR beta clonotypes, which also provided the single most frequent clonotype in two of eight donors.

TCRdb names Illumina HiSeq 1500 as the instrument used. The public reads were reprocessed in TCRdb via fastp at Q25 and MiXCR, keeping in-frame beta chains. Rows are unified per CDR3 protein, each entry keeping the most common DNA and genes. This sample is represented by over 250,000 distinct CDR3 sequences; 20% to 25% of them were singletons. 15% to 20% of the sample is held by the ten biggest clonotypes. This clonotype was observed many times. Its binding antigen is unknown. Per-base quality was not reported, and no clone a single base away is much larger than it. What the treatment or condition label conveys for this sample: in vitro stimulation with specific CMV peptide epitopes to enrich CMV-specific T cells. From the germline V gene, CDR1 is SGHAT and CDR2 is FQNNGV. For this chain, trimming is 3 bases at the V end and 7 bases at the J end, and the number of junction bases without a gene match is 3. Inclusive of the bounding cysteine and phenylalanine, the CDR3 is 13 residues long. Here the CDR3 DNA is all that survives: 39 bases in frame from base 1.

The chain is made from TRBV11-2 and TRBJ2-5; the central 9 bases match TRBD2. The sequence was collected from a human donor in good health (CMV status not recorded). Some clones in this sample may be carry-over from other donors' samples. Material: cultured PBMCs, obtained from culture after CMV antigen stimulation. The nucleotides are TGTGCCAGCAGCTTTAGCGGGAGTCCGACCCAGTACTTC. This encodes CASSFSGSPTQYF.